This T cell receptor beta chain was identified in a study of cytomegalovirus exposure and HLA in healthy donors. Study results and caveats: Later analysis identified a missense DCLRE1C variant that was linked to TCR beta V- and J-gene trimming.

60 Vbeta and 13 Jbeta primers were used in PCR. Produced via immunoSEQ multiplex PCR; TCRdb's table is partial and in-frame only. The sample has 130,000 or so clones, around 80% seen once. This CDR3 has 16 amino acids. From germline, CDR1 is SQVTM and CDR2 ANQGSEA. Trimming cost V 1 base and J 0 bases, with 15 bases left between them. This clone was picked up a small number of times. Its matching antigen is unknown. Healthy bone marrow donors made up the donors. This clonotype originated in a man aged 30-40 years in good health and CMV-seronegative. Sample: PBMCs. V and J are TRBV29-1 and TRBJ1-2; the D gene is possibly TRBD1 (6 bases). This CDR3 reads CSVEGWTVGPNYGYTF. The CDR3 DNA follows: TGCAGCGTTGAAGGGTGGACAGTAGGCCCTAACTATGGCTACACCTTC.